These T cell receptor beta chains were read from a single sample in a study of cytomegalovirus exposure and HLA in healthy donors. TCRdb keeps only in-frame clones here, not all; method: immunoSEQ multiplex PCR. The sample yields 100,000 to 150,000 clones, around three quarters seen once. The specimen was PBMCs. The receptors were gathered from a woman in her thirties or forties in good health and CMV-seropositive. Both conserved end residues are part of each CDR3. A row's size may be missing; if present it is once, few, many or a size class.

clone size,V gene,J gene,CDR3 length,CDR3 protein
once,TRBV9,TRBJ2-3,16,CASSAGLAGGLHTQYF
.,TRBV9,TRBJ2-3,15,CASSDRDRRLNTQYF
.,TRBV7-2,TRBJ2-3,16,CASSLLLAGEIHTQYF
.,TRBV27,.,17,CASSRDLFGTSPYEQYF
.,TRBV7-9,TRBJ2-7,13,CASSLANSREQYF
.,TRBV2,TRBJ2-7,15,CASSGTASGKGEQYF
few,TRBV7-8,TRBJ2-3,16,CASSPGTQWATDTQYF
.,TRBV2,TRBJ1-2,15,CASTQTTGGNYGYTF
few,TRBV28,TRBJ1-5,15,CATNTAGGSNQPQHF
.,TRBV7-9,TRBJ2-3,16,CASRPRTSGSLDTQYF
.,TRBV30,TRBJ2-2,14,CAWSRTGGVGELFF
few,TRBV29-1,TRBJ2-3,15,CSVDSSGSSTDTQYF
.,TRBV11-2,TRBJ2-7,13,CASSPITKDEQYF
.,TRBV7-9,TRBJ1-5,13,CSSSLQGNQPQHF
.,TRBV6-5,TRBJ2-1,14,CASSYGAGHNEQFF
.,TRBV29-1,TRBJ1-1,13,CSVGAGGGTEAFF
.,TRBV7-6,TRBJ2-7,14,CASSHEAGSYEQYF
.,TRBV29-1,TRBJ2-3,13,CSVGLSGTGTQYF
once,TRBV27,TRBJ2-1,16,CASFPLGDRGPNEQFF
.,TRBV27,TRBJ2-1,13,CASSIAGEHEQFF
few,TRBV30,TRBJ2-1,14,CAWSEGQGVDEQFF
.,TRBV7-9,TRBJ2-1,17,CASSFWPGRSSYNEQFF
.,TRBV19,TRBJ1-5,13,CASREGGRQPQHF
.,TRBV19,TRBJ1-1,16,CASSPLPGQVNTEAFF
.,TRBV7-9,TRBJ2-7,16,CASSPQTSSTSYEQYF
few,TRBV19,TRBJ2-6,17,CASSMREGSSGANVLTF
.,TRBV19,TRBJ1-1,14,CATRPSRQGTEAFF
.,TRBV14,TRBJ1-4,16,CASSQTGQSTNEKLFF
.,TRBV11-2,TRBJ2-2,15,CASSFGTSYTGELFF
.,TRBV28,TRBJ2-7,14,CASSLTDRVYEQYF
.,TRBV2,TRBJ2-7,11,CASRPGGGQYF
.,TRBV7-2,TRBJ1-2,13,CASSAQGARGYTF
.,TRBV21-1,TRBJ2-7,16,CASGYLLAGGPYEQYF
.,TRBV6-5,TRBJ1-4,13,CASSARVHEKLFF
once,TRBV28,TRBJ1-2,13,CASSPQGHYGYTF
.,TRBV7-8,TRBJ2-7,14,CASSLSGSSYEQYF
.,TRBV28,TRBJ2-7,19,CASSYPLAGGMARTYEQYF
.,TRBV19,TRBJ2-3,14,CASSIGRQSDTQYF
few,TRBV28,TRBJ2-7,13,CASSAPDRAEQYF
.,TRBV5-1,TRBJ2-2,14,CASSVGQEAGELFF
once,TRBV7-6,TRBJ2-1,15,CASSQKRSSYNEQFF
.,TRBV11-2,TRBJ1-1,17,CASSLVGGGLGYTEAFF
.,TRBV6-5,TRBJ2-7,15,CASSYSGQHSYEQYF
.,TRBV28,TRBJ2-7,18,CASSLSGGPSGSYYEQYF
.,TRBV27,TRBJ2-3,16,CASSPRLAGGTDTQYF
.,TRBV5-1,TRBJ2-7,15,CASSPPGQGPYEQYF